The 29 T cell receptor beta chains below all came from one sample that was sequenced in a study of human T cells and chemical hapten exposure. Via MiXCR, TCRdb re-called the RACE reads, giving one row per CDR3 protein. The sample carries about 14,000 distinct CDR3 sequences, roughly 17% recorded once. Sample time point: patch test 1, 2 weeks after DPC sensitization. Sample treatment: therapeutic diphenylcyclopropenone sensitization with weekly scalp DPC. The sample here was whole blood, taken in connection with sensitization to the hapten diphenylcyclopropenone (DPC). The receptor source for this set is a woman aged 25-40 years with alopecia areata. Some clones in this sample may be carry-over from other donors' samples.

This clonotype has a count of ten or more. The rearrangement links TRBV5-1 to TRBJ2-1; D may be TRBD1 (5 bases). The CDR3 runs 15 residues. Looked up from germline, CDR1 is SGHRS and CDR2 is YFSETQ. V lost 0 bases, J lost 0 bases, and 7 bases lay in between. Here the CDR3 DNA reads TGCGCCAGCAGCTTGGAGGGGTTCTCCTACAATGAGCAGTTCTTC. Encoded protein: CASSLEGFSYNEQFF. Using reference TRBV5-1 and TRBJ2-1 for the parts outside the CDR3, the full variable domain is KAGVTQTPRYLIKTRGQQVTLSCSPISGHRSVSWYQQTPGQGLQFLFEYFSETQRNKGNFPGRFSGRQFSNSRSEMNVSTLELGDSALYLCASSLEGFSYNEQFFGPGTRLTVL.

This chain uses TRBV28 with TRBJ2-7; a possible D gene is TRBD1 (5 bases). CDR3 size: 12 residues. Germline-derived CDR1 and CDR2 are MDHEN and SYDVKM. Between the trimmed V and J ends, which lost 2 bases and 3 bases, there was a span of 5 bases. Written as DNA, the CDR3 is TGTGCCAGCAGTTTAAGGGGCTACGAGCAGTACGTC. Its protein product is CASSLRGYEQYV.

This clonotype was observed a handful of times. The genes are TRBV12-3 or TRBV12-4 and TRBJ2-5; 7 nucleotides align to TRBD2. Losses at the gene ends were 3 bases for V and 3 bases for J; bases not matched to a gene: 13. The CDR3 contains 17 residues. The CDR3: CASSLASTGGLKETQYF. CDR3 nucleotide sequence: TGTGCCAGCAGTTTGGCCTCCACGGGAGGACTGAAAGAGACCCAGTACTTC.

This chain connects TRBV7-2 to TRBJ2-3; 13 bases agree with TRBD2. This CDR3 spans 18 amino acids. After removal of 5 bases from V and 3 bases from J, the junction contained 11 bases not matched to a gene. Germline CDR1 is SGHTA and CDR2 is FQGNSA. The CDR3 DNA is TGTGCCAGCAGCACACCGGGACTAGCGGGATACAGGACAGATACGCAGTATTTT. It is translated as CASSTPGLAGYRTDTQYF.

This clonotype qualifies as medium-sized. The chain employs TRBV12-5 and TRBJ2-2; D is uncertain. The germline V and J ends were trimmed by 4 bases and 5 bases, with 11 bases remaining between them. Germline lookup yields CDR1 LGHNT and CDR2 FRNRAP. The CDR3 extends over 14 amino acids. The CDR3 DNA follows: TGTGCTAGTGGTTCACCGGAGAGTACCGGGGAGCTGTTTTTT. It encodes CASGSPESTGELFF.

The chain combines TRBV20-1 with TRBJ2-1; 14 positions agree with TRBD2. The CDR3 has 17 amino acids. Germline lookup yields CDR1 DFQATT and CDR2 SNEGSKA (reference sequence). Losses at the gene ends were 3 bases for V and 6 bases for J; bases not matched to a gene: 10. CDR3: CSARTSGGAIARNEQFF. Written as DNA, the CDR3 is TGCAGTGCTAGGACTAGCGGGGGGGCGATCGCACGCAATGAGCAGTTCTTC.

At least ten counts were recorded for this clonotype. The gene calls are TRBV19 and TRBJ2-5, with 7 nucleotides matching TRBD1. The trim removed 3 bases at V and 2 bases at J, leaving 3 bases unmatched. CDR3 length equals 14 residues. The germline V gene encodes CDR1 LNHDA and CDR2 SQIVND (reference sequence). CDR3 sequence (DNA): TGTGCCAGTAGTATGGACAGGAAACAAGAGACCCAGTACTTC. It codes for CASSMDRKQETQYF.

The V gene is TRBV10-3, the J gene TRBJ1-5, with 10 bases matching TRBD1. Germline CDR1 and CDR2: ENHRY and SYGVKD. This CDR3 is 16 amino acids long. J was trimmed by 6 bases and V by 1 base; bases with no gene match: 6. The CDR3 nucleotides read TGTGCCATCAGTGAGTGGGACAGGGGATCCGGTCAGCCCCAGCATTTT. Translating gives CAISEWDRGSGQPQHF.

Relative to its sample, this clonotype is medium-sized. The rearrangement links TRBV10-1 to TRBJ1-4, with D perhaps TRBD1 (6 bases). Trimming took off 2 bases at V and 6 bases at J, with 16 bases between the two ends. This CDR3 has 16 residues. Germline assignment: CDR1 WNHNN and CDR2 SYGVQD (reference sequence). CDR3 in DNA: TGCGCCAGCAGTGAGACCCAGGGGAAAGTCGATGAAAAACTGTTTTTT. It yields the protein CASSETQGKVDEKLFF.

This clonotype was observed at least ten times. CDR3 region: CASSYSVVRGQETQYF. The CDR3 nucleotides read TGTGCCAGCAGTTACTCGGTAGTCAGGGGGCAAGAGACCCAGTACTTC. The chain couples TRBV6-5 to TRBJ2-5; the match to TRBD1 covers 7 bases. V gave up 0 bases and J gave up 2 bases; unmatched junction bases: 6. In germline, CDR1 is MNHEY, CDR2 SVGAGI. This CDR3 has 16 amino acids.

This clonotype was recorded at least ten times. The chain has TRBV29-1 and TRBJ2-3; D remains ambiguous. In germline, CDR1 is SQVTM, CDR2 ANQGSEA. V dropped 4 bases and J dropped 6 bases, with 11 bases sitting between them. This CDR3 has 12 residues. CDR3 sequence: CSVVNTPDTQYF. The CDR3 DNA reads TGCAGCGTTGTCAACACCCCGGATACGCAGTATTTT.

In its sample, this clonotype ranks as medium-sized. The chain combines TRBV20-1 with TRBJ2-5, with 8 bases aligning to TRBD2. Trimming cost V 2 bases and J 3 bases; bases outside gene matches: 2. Germline loops: CDR1 DFQATT, CDR2 SNEGSKA (reference sequence). This CDR3 contains 13 residues. The DNA of the CDR3 is TGCAGTGCTAGAACGGGGGGGAAAGAGACCCAGTACTTC. It encodes CSARTGGKETQYF.

This clonotype occurred many times. The chain carries TRBV12-3 or TRBV12-4 and TRBJ1-1; D unclear. CDR3 length equals 12 residues. V shed 4 bases and J shed 6 bases, with 9 bases lying between them. The CDR3 loop is CASSSHGAEAFF. In nucleotides, the CDR3 is TGTGCCAGCAGTTCACATGGCGCTGAAGCTTTCTTT.

This clonotype was detected many times. V usage is TRBV5-4 and J usage is TRBJ2-1, with 8 bases fitting TRBD2. Trimming at V came to 2 bases and at J to 6 bases, leaving 7 bases not matched to a gene. CDR3 length equals 15 residues. The germline V gene has CDR1 SGHNT and CDR2 YYREEE (reference sequence). The CDR3 here is CASSLKREKANEQFF. CDR3 nucleotide sequence: TGTGCCAGCAGCTTAAAGCGGGAGAAGGCCAATGAGCAGTTCTTC.

The genes are TRBV6-2 or TRBV6-3 and TRBJ2-3; no clear D gene. This CDR3 is built from 12 residues. Germline lookup yields CDR1 MNHEY and CDR2 SVGEGT. The ends were cut back, 5 bases at V and 3 bases at J, with 6 bases in the middle. DNA of the CDR3: TGTGCCAGCAGTCCCACTACAGATACGCAGTATTTT. Translating it yields CASSPTTDTQYF.

This clonotype was seen at least ten times. This chain connects TRBV3-1 to TRBJ1-1; D uncertain. Looked up from germline, CDR1 is LGHDT and CDR2 is YNNKEL (reference sequence). The CDR3 contains 14 residues. V lost 7 bases and J lost 1, with 13 bases in between. In DNA, the CDR3 is TGTGCCAGCACATGGACGGGGAGGAACACTGAAGCTTTCTTT. Protein: CASTWTGRNTEAFF. The variable domain in full, with the rest retrieved from reference TRBV3-1 and TRBJ1-1, is DTAVSQTPKYLVTQMGNDKSIKCEQNLGHDTMYWYKQDSKKFLKIMFSYNNKELIINETVPNRFSPKSPDKAHLNLHINSLELGDSAVYFCASTWTGRNTEAFFGQGTRLTVV.

This clonotype came up many times. Written as DNA, the CDR3 is TGTGCCAGCAGCCAGAGGGGATGGGGCGACTACGGGGAGCTGTTTTTT. It yields the protein CASSQRGWGDYGELFF. This chain joins TRBV7-9 and TRBJ2-2; D assignment may be TRBD1 or TRBD2 (5 bases each). The V gene lost 5 bases and the J gene lost 7 bases, with 20 bases spanning the gap. Germline-derived CDR1 and CDR2 are SEHNR and FQNEAQ (reference sequence). This CDR3 contains 16 residues.

The J gene is TRBJ1-2, the V gene TRBV29-1, with TRBD1 matching 8 bases. The germline gives CDR1 SQVTM, CDR2 ANQGSEA. The CDR3 is 13 residues long. With 4 bases clipped from V and 4 bases from J, the junction kept 5 bases outside the gene matches. The CDR3 reads CSVGAGGAYGYTF. CDR3 sequence (DNA): TGCAGCGTTGGGGCAGGGGGCGCCTATGGCTACACCTTC.

By frequency in the sample, this clonotype is medium-sized (0.01 to 0.1%). V usage is TRBV10-3 and J usage is TRBJ1-6; D is possibly TRBD1 (5 bases). V gave up 2 bases and J gave up 6 bases, with 11 bases separating them. The CDR3 sequence is 15 residues long. Germline loops: CDR1 ENHRY, CDR2 SYGVKD. The CDR3 loop is CAISETRGPNSPLHF. CDR3 sequence (DNA): TGTGCCATCAGTGAGACGAGGGGCCCTAATTCACCCCTCCACTTT.

This clonotype ranks as medium-sized (0.01 to 0.1%). CDR3 sequence (DNA): TGTGCCAGCAGTGACCCTGGACTGAACACTGAAGCTTTCTTT. This sequence encodes CASSDPGLNTEAFF. The chain employs TRBV6-4 and TRBJ1-1; no clear D. V shed 2 bases and J shed 0 bases, with 7 bases lying between them. CDR3 size: 14 residues. From germline, CDR1 is MRHNA and CDR2 SNTAGT.

There are many counts of this clonotype. The chain links TRBV20-1 to TRBJ2-1; D is perhaps TRBD1 or TRBD2 (5 bases each). CDR3 length equals 13 residues. Per the germline V gene, CDR1 is DFQATT and CDR2 is SNEGSKA (reference sequence). Trimming took 5 bases from V and 5 from J, leaving 13 bases between them. CDR3 coding DNA: TGCAGTGCTTCCGGGACGCTAAACAATGAGCAGTTCTTC. It is translated as CSASGTLNNEQFF.

This clonotype is labeled medium-sized. The chain couples TRBV2 to TRBJ1-6; TRBD1 matches 7 bases. This CDR3 has 19 residues. After removal of 5 bases from V and 7 bases from J, the junction contained 20 bases not matched to a gene. Germline V lookup: CDR1 SNHLY, CDR2 FYNNEI. CDR3 bases: TGTGCCAGCAGTAACCCCCGGGGAGCAGGGGGAATGCGAAATTCACCCCTCCACTTT. It codes for CASSNPRGAGGMRNSPLHF.

In its sample, this clonotype is medium-sized. The chain joins TRBV28 to TRBJ1-5; D remains unclear. V was shortened by 6 bases and J by 1 base, with 13 bases between the two germline ends. Germline CDR1 MDHEN, CDR2 SYDVKM. This CDR3 is 15 amino acids long. The CDR3 sequence: CASSGEGRSNQPQHF. The CDR3 nucleotides read TGTGCCAGCAGCGGCGAGGGCCGGAGCAATCAGCCCCAGCATTTT.

There are a few counts of this clonotype. The chain recombines TRBV28 with TRBJ2-7; possibly TRBD1 or TRBD2 for D (5 bases each). The length of the CDR3 is 13 residues. The V end lost 5 bases, the J end lost 6 bases, and 14 bases lay between the germline ends. Germline V gene data show CDR1 as MDHEN and CDR2 as SYDVKM. The DNA of the CDR3 is TGTGCCAGCAGTCCCTACCGTGGGGGCGAGCAGTACGTC. Protein product: CASSPYRGGEQYV.

This clonotype was seen repeatedly, ten times or more. The CDR3: CSARGLAGSYNEQFF. As DNA, the CDR3 is TGCAGTGCTAGAGGACTAGCGGGAAGCTACAATGAGCAGTTCTTC. The chain recombines TRBV20-1 with TRBJ2-1, with TRBD2 matching 11 bases. This CDR3 spans 15 amino acids. V shed 1 base and J 3 bases; nucleotides not matched to a gene: 2. The germline V gene encodes CDR1 DFQATT and CDR2 SNEGSKA (reference sequence).

This clonotype was counted at least ten times. The chain is built from TRBV27 and TRBJ2-7; 11 bases agree with TRBD2. This CDR3 contains 16 residues. The junction had 11 bases not matched to a gene; V was cut back by 6 bases and J by 4 bases. Germline V gene sequence: CDR1 MNHEY, CDR2 SMNVEV (reference sequence). CDR3 in amino acids: CASRQVLAGGQYEQYF. The CDR3 DNA is TGTGCCAGCAGACAAGTGTTAGCGGGGGGGCAGTACGAGCAGTACTTC.

This clonotype was detected many times. The chain combines TRBV5-1 with TRBJ2-1, with TRBD2 identical over 7 bases. The CDR3 runs 15 residues. Germline CDR1 SGHRS, CDR2 YFSETQ. The ends lost 0 bases at V and 7 bases at J; junction bases unmatched: 7. CDR3 amino acids: CASSLVSGKNNEQFF. For the CDR3, the DNA is TGCGCCAGCAGCTTGGTCAGCGGGAAGAATAATGAGCAGTTCTTC.

The chain carries TRBV28 and TRBJ1-4; D is undetermined. The V end was cut by 6 bases, the J end by 0 bases, with 14 bases between. The CDR3 has 16 amino acids. Germline lookup yields CDR1 MDHEN and CDR2 SYDVKM. The CDR3 protein is CASSQLPAATNEKLFF. In DNA form, the CDR3 reads TGTGCCAGCAGCCAACTACCAGCCGCAACTAATGAAAAACTGTTTTTT.

By its share, this clonotype is medium-sized (0.01 to 0.1%). V usage is TRBV9 and J usage is TRBJ2-1, with D maybe TRBD1 (5 bases). V gave up 3 bases and J gave up 3 bases, with 19 bases separating them. This CDR3 region has 17 residues. In germline, CDR1 is SGDLS, CDR2 YYNGEE. The CDR3 here is CASSDRLSRQSYNEQFF. CDR3 sequence (DNA): TGTGCCAGCAGCGATAGACTTTCGAGACAGAGCTACAATGAGCAGTTCTTC.